The clone carrying this TCR delta chain was seen at least ten times. Its target is unknown. It is likely a read error: a sequence one base away is far more abundant. Other DNA sequences of this sample code for an identical CDR3. Germline CDR1 reads TSWWSYY; CDR2 reads QGS. CDR3 length: 25 residues. V shed 3 bases and J 7 bases; nucleotides not matched to a gene: 36. Bulk repertoires came from Vgamma9/Vdelta2+ or Vdelta2-negative gammadelta T cells flow-sorted from PBMC. Both TRG and TRD chains were sequenced from each sorted sample. TCRdb repeated clone calling on the multiplex PCR reads with CATT. The sample has approximately 93,000 delta-chain clones; 0.98% are singletons. This sample is drawn from a study of γδ T cells in repeated Plasmodium falciparum infection. Turning to the study itself: Malaria-naive adults were infected with P. falciparum NF54 four times over around 640 days. General study findings and limits: Waves of new clonotype selection appeared after repeated controlled infections in Vdelta2-negative, largely Vdelta1+, gammadelta T cells.

Material: gamma-delta T cells from blood. The chain carries TRDV1 and TRDJ1, with 12 positions matching TRDD3. The TCR originated in a pool of human donors (malaria-infected and uninfected, not separated). CDR3 in amino acids: CALGEFQRGPSEKNWGIPSNSKLIF. As DNA, the CDR3 is TGTGCTCTTGGGGAGTTCCAGAGGGGGCCCTCCGAAAAAAACTGGGGGATACCTTCCAACAGTAAACTCATCTTT.